This T cell receptor (beta chain) was identified in a study of cytomegalovirus exposure and HLA in healthy donors. This clone was recorded once. Its antigen is unidentified. The study's findings and limits: A later analysis linked a missense variant in DCLRE1C to the trimming of TCR beta V and J genes.

Per the germline V gene, CDR1 is GTSNPN and CDR2 is SVGIG (reference sequence). V shed 3 bases and J 3 bases; nucleotides not matched to a gene: 8. The CDR3 length is 15 residues. The PCR contained 60 Vbeta and 13 Jbeta primers. TCRdb's copy holds only in-frame clones and misses some; the assay was immunoSEQ multiplex PCR. The sample carries 150,000 or so clones, roughly 80% recorded once. This sequence originates from a male donor in good health and CMV-seropositive. The rearrangement links TRBV30 to TRBJ1-3; 7 nucleotides line up with TRBD1. Sequenced sample: PBMCs. This CDR3 reads CAWRKDRNRGNTIYF. The CDR3 bases are TGTGCCTGGAGGAAGGACAGGAACCGTGGAAACACCATATATTTT.